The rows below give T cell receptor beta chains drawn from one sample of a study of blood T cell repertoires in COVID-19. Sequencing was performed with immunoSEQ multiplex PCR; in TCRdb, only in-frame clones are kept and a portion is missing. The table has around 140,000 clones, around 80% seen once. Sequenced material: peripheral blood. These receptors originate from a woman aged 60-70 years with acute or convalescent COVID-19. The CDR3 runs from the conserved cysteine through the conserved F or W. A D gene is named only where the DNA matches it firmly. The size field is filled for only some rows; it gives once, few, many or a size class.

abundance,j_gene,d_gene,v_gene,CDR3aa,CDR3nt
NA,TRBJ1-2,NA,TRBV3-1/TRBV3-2,CASSQAGTLRGYTF,TGTGCCAGCAGCCAAGCCGGGACATTGAGGGGCTACACCTTC
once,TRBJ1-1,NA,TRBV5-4,CASSLVQGGTEAFF,TGTGCCAGCAGCTTGGTGCAGGGAGGAACTGAAGCTTTCTTT
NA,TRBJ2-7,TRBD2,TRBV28,CASSTNLGSGTSYEQYF,TGTGCCAGCAGTACGAACTTGGGAAGCGGGACCTCCTACGAGCAGTACTTC
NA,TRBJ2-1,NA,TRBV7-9,CASSRSPVVQQFF,TGTGCCAGCAGCCGATCTCCGGTCGTCCAACAGTTCTTC
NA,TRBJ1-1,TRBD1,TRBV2,CASSETRTGEAFF,TGTGCCAGCAGTGAAACTCGGACAGGCGAAGCTTTCTTT
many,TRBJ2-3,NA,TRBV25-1,CASSPGGTQYF,TGTGCCAGCAGCCCCGGAGGTACGCAGTATTTT
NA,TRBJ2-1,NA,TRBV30,CAWSFGANYNEQFF,TGTGCCTGGAGTTTTGGAGCTAACTACAATGAGCAGTTCTTC
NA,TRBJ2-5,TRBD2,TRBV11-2,CASSRLAGGGETQYF,TGTGCCAGCAGTCGCCTAGCGGGAGGGGGAGAGACCCAGTACTTC
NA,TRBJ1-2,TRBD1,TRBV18,CASSPRTGRGVDYGYTF,TGTGCCAGCTCACCCCGAACGGGCAGGGGGGTTGACTATGGCTACACCTTC
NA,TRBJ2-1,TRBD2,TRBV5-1,CASSASGRLNEQFF,TGCGCCAGCAGCGCCTCCGGGAGGTTGAATGAGCAGTTCTTC
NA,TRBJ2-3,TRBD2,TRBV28,CASSSSGVTDTQYF,TGTGCCAGCAGTTCAAGCGGGGTCACAGATACGCAGTATTTT
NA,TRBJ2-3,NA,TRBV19,CASSIDPQTDTQYF,TGTGCCAGTAGTATAGACCCCCAAACAGATACGCAGTATTTT
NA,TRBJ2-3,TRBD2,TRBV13,CASSSRTSGTTDTQYF,TGTGCCAGCAGCTCCCGGACTAGCGGGACCACAGATACGCAGTATTTT
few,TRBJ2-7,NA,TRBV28,CASSPTGYYEQYF,TGTGCCAGCAGCCCAACAGGCTACTACGAGCAGTACTTC
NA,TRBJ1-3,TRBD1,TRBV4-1,CASSQLMGQGVNTIYF,TGCGCCAGCAGCCAACTTATGGGACAGGGGGTAAACACCATATATTTT
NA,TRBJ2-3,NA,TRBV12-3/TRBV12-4,CASSLRGSQYF,TGTGCCAGCAGTTTAAGGGGGAGTCAGTATTTT
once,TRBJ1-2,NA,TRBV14,CASSYKQSIPKGYTF,TGTGCCAGCAGCTACAAACAGAGCATCCCAAAGGGCTACACCTTC
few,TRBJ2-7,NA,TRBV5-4,CASSGSRGQTFNYEQYF,TGTGCCAGCAGCGGTTCGAGGGGACAAACCTTTAACTACGAGCAGTACTTC
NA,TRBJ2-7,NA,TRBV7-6,CASSLGAGAYEQYF,TGTGCCAGCAGCTTAGGTGCAGGGGCCTACGAGCAGTACTTC
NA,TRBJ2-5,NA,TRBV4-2,CASSLTVQETQYF,TGTGCCAGCAGCCTTACAGTCCAAGAGACCCAGTACTTC
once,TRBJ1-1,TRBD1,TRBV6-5,CASRGTGNTEAFF,TGTGCCAGCAGGGGGACAGGAAACACTGAAGCTTTCTTT
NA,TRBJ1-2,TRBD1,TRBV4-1,CASSQPATGERGYTF,TGCGCCAGCAGCCAACCCGCGACAGGGGAAAGGGGCTACACCTTC
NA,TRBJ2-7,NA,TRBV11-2,CASSLGPYSYEQYF,TGTGCCAGCAGCTTAGGGCCTTATTCCTACGAGCAGTACTTC
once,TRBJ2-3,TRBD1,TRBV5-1,CASSISGQEFDTQYF,TGCGCCAGCAGCATCTCCGGACAGGAGTTTGATACGCAGTATTTT
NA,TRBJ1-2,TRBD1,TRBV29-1,CSVRQGDNYGYTF,TGCAGCGTAAGACAGGGCGATAACTATGGCTACACCTTC
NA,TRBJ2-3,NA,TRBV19,CASSFTSSTDTQYF,TGTGCCAGTAGTTTTACGAGTAGCACAGATACGCAGTATTTT
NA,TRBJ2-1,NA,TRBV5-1,CASSQDWSSYNEQFF,TGCGCCAGCAGTCAGGACTGGAGCTCCTACAATGAGCAGTTCTTC
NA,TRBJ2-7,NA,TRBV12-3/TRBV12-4,CASSRRYEQYF,TGTGCCAGCAGCCGCCGGTACGAGCAGTACTTC
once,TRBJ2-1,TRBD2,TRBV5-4,CASSQSGTSRYNEQFF,TGTGCCAGCAGCCAGTCCGGGACTAGCCGCTACAATGAGCAGTTCTTC
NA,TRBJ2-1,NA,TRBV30,CAWSVLATASGSYNEQFF,TGTGCCTGGAGTGTACTCGCCACGGCTAGTGGGTCCTACAATGAGCAGTTCTTC
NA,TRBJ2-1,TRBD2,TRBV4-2,CASSQSGRVHNEQFF,TGTGCCAGCAGCCAAAGCGGGAGAGTTCACAATGAGCAGTTCTTC
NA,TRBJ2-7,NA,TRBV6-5,CASSYSPGEQYF,TGTGCCAGCAGTTACTCTCCGGGAGAGCAGTACTTC
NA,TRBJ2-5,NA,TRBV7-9,CASSSEVETQYF,TGTGCCAGCAGCTCCGAGGTTGAGACCCAGTACTTC
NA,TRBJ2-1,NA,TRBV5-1,CASCWTVSYNEQFF,TGCGCCAGCTGCTGGACAGTCTCCTACAATGAGCAGTTCTTC
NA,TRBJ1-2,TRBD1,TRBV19,CASSIAAGGGYTF,TGTGCCAGTAGTATCGCGGCAGGGGGAGGCTACACCTTC
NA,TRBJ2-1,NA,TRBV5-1,CASSSHTSSSYNEQFF,TGCGCCAGCAGCTCACACACGTCAAGCTCCTACAATGAGCAGTTCTTC
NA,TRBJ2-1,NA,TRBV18,CASSPKGASFF,TGTGCCAGCTCACCCAAGGGAGCTTCCTTCTTC
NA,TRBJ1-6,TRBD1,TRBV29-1,CSVRGQGRNSPLHF,TGCAGCGTCCGAGGACAGGGTAGAAATTCACCCCTCCACTTT
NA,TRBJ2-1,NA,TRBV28,CASRTVLQGYNEQFF,TGTGCCAGCAGAACCGTATTACAGGGTTACAATGAGCAGTTCTTC
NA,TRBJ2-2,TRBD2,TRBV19,CASSGRFWTRNTGELFF,TGTGCCAGTAGTGGTCGTTTTTGGACTAGGAACACCGGGGAGCTGTTTTTT
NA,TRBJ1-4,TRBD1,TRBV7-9,CASSFDRVTNEKLFF,TGTGCCAGCAGCTTCGACAGGGTTACTAATGAAAAACTGTTTTTT
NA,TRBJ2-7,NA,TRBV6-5,CASSWGGVHLREQYF,TGTGCCAGCAGTTGGGGAGGAGTCCATCTACGAGAGCAGTACTTC
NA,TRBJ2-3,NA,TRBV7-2,CASSLGAQSTDTQYF,TGTGCCAGCAGCTTAGGCGCCCAAAGCACAGATACGCAGTATTTT
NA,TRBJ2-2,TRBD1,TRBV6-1,CASSEPGSGTGVGELFF,TGTGCCAGCAGTGAACCTGGGTCGGGAACAGGGGTCGGGGAGCTGTTTTTT
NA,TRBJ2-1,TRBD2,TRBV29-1,CSVRAGVIEQFF,TGCAGCGTCCGGGCGGGAGTAATTGAGCAGTTCTTC
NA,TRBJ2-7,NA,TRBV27,CASSLIPYTYEQYF,TGTGCCAGCAGTTTAATCCCGTACACCTACGAGCAGTACTTC
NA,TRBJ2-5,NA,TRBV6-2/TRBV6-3,CASSYLVRAVRETQYF,TGTGCCAGCAGTTACCTGGTGCGGGCCGTCAGGGAGACCCAGTACTTC